This T cell receptor beta chain was identified during a study of prognosis after radiotherapy for stage I lung cancer. Study details: In fourteen patients the disease was a newly diagnosed primary stage I lung tumor, whereas several had oligometastatic NSCLC following surgical resection of the primary tumor.

Points on this clonotype: Its target is not known. Given a much more abundant clone one base away, this may be a read error.

Two-round multiplex PCR amplified TCR beta CDR3 from genomic DNA. It was primers specific to each TRBV and TRBJ gene that first-round PCR used. In TCRdb, the multiplex PCR reads were re-called with MiXCR into one record per CDR3 protein. The repertoire includes 13,000 or so distinct CDR3 sequences, roughly 50% of them detected once, and 28% sits in the top ten. Regarding the study as a whole: It is unknown whether the expanded TCR clones recognize the tumor.

Germline V CDR1 and CDR2: SGHNT, YYREEE (reference sequence). The CDR3 covers 16 residues. Sequencing used PBMCs, obtained before or after stereotactic body radiation therapy (not recorded which). The rearrangement links TRBV5-4 to TRBJ2-5; a possible D gene is TRBD1 (5 bases). The J call may be wrong; the DNA end is better matched by TRBJ2-4. The TCR was taken from a donor aged 50 or older with non-small cell lung cancer. The CDR3 here is CAISPDRTLAKNIQYF. CDR3 sequence (DNA): TGTGCCATCAGCCCCGACAGAACACTAGCCAAAAACATTCAGTACTTC.